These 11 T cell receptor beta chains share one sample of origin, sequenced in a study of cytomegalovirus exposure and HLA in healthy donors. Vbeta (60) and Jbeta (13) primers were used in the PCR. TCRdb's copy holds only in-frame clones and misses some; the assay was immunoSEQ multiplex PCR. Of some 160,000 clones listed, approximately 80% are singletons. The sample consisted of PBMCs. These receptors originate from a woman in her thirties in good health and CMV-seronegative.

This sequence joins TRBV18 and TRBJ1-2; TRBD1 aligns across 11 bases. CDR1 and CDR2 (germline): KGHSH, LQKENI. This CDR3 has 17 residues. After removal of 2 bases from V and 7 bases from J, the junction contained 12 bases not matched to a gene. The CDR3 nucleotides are TGTGCCAGCTCACCATATCTTCGACCGGGACAGGGGGTTGGCTACACCTTC. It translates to CASSPYLRPGQGVGYTF.

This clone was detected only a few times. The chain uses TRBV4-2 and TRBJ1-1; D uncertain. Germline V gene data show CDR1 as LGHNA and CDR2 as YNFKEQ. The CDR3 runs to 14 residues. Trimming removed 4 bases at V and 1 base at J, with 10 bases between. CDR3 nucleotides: TGTGCCAGCAGCCTTCCGAGTAGGAACACTGAAGCTTTCTTT. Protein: CASSLPSRNTEAFF.

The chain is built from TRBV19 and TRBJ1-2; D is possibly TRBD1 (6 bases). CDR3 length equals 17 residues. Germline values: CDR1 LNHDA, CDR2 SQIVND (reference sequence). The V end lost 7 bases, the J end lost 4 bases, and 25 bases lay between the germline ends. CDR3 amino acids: CASTLNPRTASFYGYTF. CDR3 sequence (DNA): TGTGCCAGTACACTAAATCCGAGGACAGCCAGCTTCTATGGCTACACCTTC.

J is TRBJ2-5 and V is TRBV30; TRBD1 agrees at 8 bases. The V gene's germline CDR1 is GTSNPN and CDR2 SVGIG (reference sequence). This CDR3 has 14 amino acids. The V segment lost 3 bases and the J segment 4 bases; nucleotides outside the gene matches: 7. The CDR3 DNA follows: TGTGCCTGGAGGAAAGGACAGGGTCGAGAGACCCAGTACTTC. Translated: CAWRKGQGRETQYF.

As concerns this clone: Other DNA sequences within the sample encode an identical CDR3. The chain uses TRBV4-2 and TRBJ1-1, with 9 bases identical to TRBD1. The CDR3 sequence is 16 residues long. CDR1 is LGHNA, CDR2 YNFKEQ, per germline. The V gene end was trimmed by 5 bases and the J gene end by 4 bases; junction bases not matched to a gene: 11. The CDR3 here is CASSTDRGQGTTEAFF. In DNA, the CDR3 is TGTGCCAGCAGCACGGATAGGGGACAGGGAACCACTGAAGCTTTCTTT.

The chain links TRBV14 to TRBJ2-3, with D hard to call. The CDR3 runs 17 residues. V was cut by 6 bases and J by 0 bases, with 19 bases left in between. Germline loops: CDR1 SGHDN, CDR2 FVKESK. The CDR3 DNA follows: TGTGCCAGCAGTACACCCCGCGGCGGTTATAGCACAGATACGCAGTATTTT. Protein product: CASSTPRGGYSTDTQYF.

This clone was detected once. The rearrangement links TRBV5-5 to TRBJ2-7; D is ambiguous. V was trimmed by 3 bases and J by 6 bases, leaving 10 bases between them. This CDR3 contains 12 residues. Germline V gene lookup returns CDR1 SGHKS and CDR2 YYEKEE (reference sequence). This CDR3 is CASSSAVSEQYF. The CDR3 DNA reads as TGTGCCAGCAGCTCGGCGGTGAGCGAGCAGTACTTC. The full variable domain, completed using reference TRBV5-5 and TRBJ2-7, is DAGVTQSPTHLIKTRGQQVTLRCSPISGHKSVSWYQQVLGQGPQFIFQYYEKEERGRGNFPDRFSARQFPNYSSELNVNALLLGDSALYLCASSSAVSEQYFGPGTRLTVT.

As DNA, the CDR3 is TGTGCCAGCAGTCTCGGACAGAACTATGGCTACACCTTC. Its protein product is CASSLGQNYGYTF. The genes are TRBV27 and TRBJ1-2; weak D call: TRBD1 (6 bases). V was shortened by 5 bases and J by 2 bases, with 9 bases between the two germline ends. The germline gives CDR1 MNHEY, CDR2 SMNVEV (reference sequence). CDR3 length equals 13 residues.

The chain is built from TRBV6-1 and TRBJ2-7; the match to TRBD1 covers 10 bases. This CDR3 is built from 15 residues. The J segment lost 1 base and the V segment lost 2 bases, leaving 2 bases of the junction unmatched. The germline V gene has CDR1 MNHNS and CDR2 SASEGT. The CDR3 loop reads CASSEWTGGSYEQYF. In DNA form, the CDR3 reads TGTGCCAGCAGTGAATGGACAGGGGGTTCCTACGAGCAGTACTTC.

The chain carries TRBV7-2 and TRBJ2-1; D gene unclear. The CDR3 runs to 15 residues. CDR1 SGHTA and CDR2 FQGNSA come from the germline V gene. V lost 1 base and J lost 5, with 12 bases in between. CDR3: CASSLGVGWDNEQFF. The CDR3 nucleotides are TGTGCCAGCAGCTTAGGAGTGGGCTGGGACAATGAGCAGTTCTTC.

This CDR3 reads CASSSEFGGGYTF. CDR3 nucleotide sequence: TGTGCCAGCAGTTCCGAGTTTGGCGGTGGCTACACCTTC. V usage is TRBV28 and J usage is TRBJ1-2; D call uncertain. The length of the CDR3 is 13 residues. Germline V gives CDR1 MDHEN, CDR2 SYDVKM. Trimming removed 4 bases at V and 7 bases at J, with 13 bases between.